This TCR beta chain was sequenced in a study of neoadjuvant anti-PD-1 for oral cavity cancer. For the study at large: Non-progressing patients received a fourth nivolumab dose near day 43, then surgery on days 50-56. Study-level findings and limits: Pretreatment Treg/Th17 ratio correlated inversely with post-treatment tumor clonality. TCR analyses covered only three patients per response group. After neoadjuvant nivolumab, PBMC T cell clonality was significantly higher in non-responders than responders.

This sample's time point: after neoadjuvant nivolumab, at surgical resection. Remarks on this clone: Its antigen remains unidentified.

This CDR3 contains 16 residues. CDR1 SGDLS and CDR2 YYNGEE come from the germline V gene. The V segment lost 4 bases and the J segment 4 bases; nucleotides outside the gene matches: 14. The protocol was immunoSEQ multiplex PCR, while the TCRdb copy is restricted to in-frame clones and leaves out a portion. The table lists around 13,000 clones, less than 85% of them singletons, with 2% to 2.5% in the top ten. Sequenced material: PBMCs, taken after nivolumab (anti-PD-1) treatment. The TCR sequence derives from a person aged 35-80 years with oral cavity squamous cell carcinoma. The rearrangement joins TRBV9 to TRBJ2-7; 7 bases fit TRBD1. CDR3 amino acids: CASSPRGDRAFYEQYF. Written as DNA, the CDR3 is TGTGCCAGCAGCCCGAGAGGGGACAGAGCGTTTTACGAGCAGTACTTC.